The clone carrying this TCR beta chain was seen a handful of times. The sample belongs to a study of T cells after yellow fever vaccination. One entry per CDR3 protein, called by TCRdb with MiXCR from the 5' RACE reads. The data show 620,000 or so distinct CDR3 sequences, 17% seen once. This CDR3 contains 14 residues. With 1 base removed from V and 6 bases from J, the gap between germline ends came to 10 bases. The sample was PBMCs, taken 4 to 5 days after the first yellow fever vaccination. J is TRBJ2-1 and V is TRBV12-3 or TRBV12-4; D gene ambiguous. The sequence derives from a man aged 18 to 30 who received the YFV17D yellow fever vaccine. The DNA of the CDR3 is TGTGCCAGCAGTTTAGATCCCTACGGCAATGAGCAGTTCTTC. Its protein is CASSLDPYGNEQFF.